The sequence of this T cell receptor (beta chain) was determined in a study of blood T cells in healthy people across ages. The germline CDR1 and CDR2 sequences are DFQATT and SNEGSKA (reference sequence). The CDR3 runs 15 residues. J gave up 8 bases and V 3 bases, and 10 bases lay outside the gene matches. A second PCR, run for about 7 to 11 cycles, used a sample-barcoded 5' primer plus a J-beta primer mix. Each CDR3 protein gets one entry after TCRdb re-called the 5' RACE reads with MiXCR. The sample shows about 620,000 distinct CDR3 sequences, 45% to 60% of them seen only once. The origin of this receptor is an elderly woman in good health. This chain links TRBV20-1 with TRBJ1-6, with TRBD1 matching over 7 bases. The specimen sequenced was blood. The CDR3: CSARRSSGGDSPLHF. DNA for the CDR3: TGCAGTGCTAGGAGGTCGTCAGGGGGGGATTCACCCCTCCACTTT.